This T cell receptor beta chain was obtained from a study of blood T cell repertoires in COVID-19. Overall study: Donors in the United States, Italy and Spain gave samples during acute or convalescent COVID-19.

This CDR3 has 14 amino acids. CDR1 and CDR2 from the germline V gene are SEHNR and FQNEAQ (reference sequence). Trimming took off 1 base at V and 8 bases at J, with 12 bases between the two ends. Original methodology: Counts of nucleated cells, estimated from reference gene primer amplification, were obtained. Sequenced by immunoSEQ multiplex PCR; TCRdb stores in-frame clones only, minus some. V, J and clone size were drawn from that table, and D and trimming were deduced from the DNA. The table records around 250,000 clones, roughly 80% of them present only once. Cohorts were determined from participant-reported clinical history. This clone was seen once.

The sequence derives from a man between 40 and 49 years old who had been exposed to COVID-19. This chain connects TRBV7-9 to TRBJ2-1, with D possibly TRBD2 on 6 matching bases. The sequencing sample was made of PBMCs or T cells enriched from blood (not recorded which). The CDR3, as DNA: TGTGCCAGCAGCTTAGACTCGGGCGGGGATGAGCAGTTCTTC. It encodes CASSLDSGGDEQFF.